Listed below are T cell receptor beta chains from one sample, sequenced in a study of cytomegalovirus exposure and HLA in healthy donors. Data came from immunoSEQ multiplex PCR; TCRdb stores just in-frame clones and leaves some out. Of 150,000 to 200,000 clones listed, around 83% are singletons. The sample comprised PBMCs. These receptor sequences come from a girl aged 2-10 years in good health and CMV-seropositive. The CDR3 runs from the conserved cysteine through the conserved F or W. Each record gives: CDR3 length, V gene, D gene, J gene, clone size, CDR3 protein, CDR3 DNA. A D gene is named only where the DNA matches it firmly. Clone size is given for some rows only: seen once, a few or many times, or a class if the clone is expanded.

>15|TRBV7-8|TRBD2|TRBJ2-7|-
CASSFGTSGRHEQYF
TGTGCCAGCAGCTTCGGGACTAGCGGGAGACACGAGCAGTACTTC
>12|TRBV9|-|TRBJ2-7|once
CASSATPGEQYF
TGTGCCAGCAGCGCCACGCCGGGAGAGCAGTACTTC
>17|TRBV15|-|TRBJ1-3|-
CATSRKTENDSGNTIYF
TGTGCCACCAGCAGGAAGACAGAAAATGACTCTGGAAACACCATATATTTT
>17|TRBV10-3|TRBD1|TRBJ2-6|-
CAIKKHPTGDGANVLTF
TGTGCCATCAAGAAACACCCTACAGGGGACGGGGCCAACGTCCTGACTTTC
>19|TRBV7-8|TRBD1|TRBJ2-6|once
CASSLQTGGLFSGANVLTF
TGTGCCAGCAGCCTACAAACAGGGGGCCTTTTCTCTGGGGCCAACGTCCTGACTTTC
>15|TRBV27|-|TRBJ1-2|once
CASSFVFRTHYGYTF
TGTGCCAGCAGTTTCGTTTTCCGGACACACTATGGCTACACCTTC
>15|TRBV25-1|-|TRBJ2-5|-
CASSGWGSTQETQYF
TGTGCCAGCAGTGGCTGGGGCAGCACACAAGAGACCCAGTACTTC
>14|TRBV4-1|TRBD2|TRBJ2-7|-
CASSHLAGGYEQYF
TGCGCCAGCAGCCACCTAGCGGGAGGATACGAGCAGTACTTC
>17|TRBV30|-|TRBJ1-3|-
CAWSVGMWGSSGNTIYF
TGTGCCTGGAGTGTGGGTATGTGGGGCTCCTCTGGAAACACCATATATTTT
>13|TRBV5-1|-|TRBJ1-1|-
CASSLSGSERAFF
TGCGCCAGCAGCTTGAGTGGGAGCGAGAGGGCTTTCTTT
>16|TRBV28|TRBD2|TRBJ2-1|-
CASRPTVLAGYNEQFF
TGTGCCAGCAGACCTACCGTACTAGCGGGATACAATGAGCAGTTCTTC
>13|TRBV15|TRBD2|TRBJ2-7|-
CATREGLGYEQYF
TGTGCCACCCGGGAGGGTCTAGGGTACGAGCAGTACTTC
>16|TRBV4-1|TRBD2|TRBJ2-7|-
CASSQVRIGGSYEQYF
TGCGCCAGCAGCCAAGTAAGAATTGGCGGGAGCTACGAGCAGTACTTC
>15|TRBV30|-|TRBJ2-3|-
CAWRSGRGSTDTQYF
TGTGCCTGGAGGTCGGGACGGGGGAGCACAGATACGCAGTATTTT
>17|TRBV10-3|TRBD2|TRBJ2-3|-
CAISEPGTSGIRDTQYF
TGTGCCATCAGCGAACCGGGGACTAGCGGGATCAGAGATACGCAGTATTTT
>16|TRBV5-4|-|TRBJ2-7|once
CASSPPGLNWVSEQYF
TGTGCCAGCAGCCCCCCGGGACTCAACTGGGTGAGCGAGCAGTACTTC
>15|TRBV6-8|-|TRBJ2-2|-
CASSPLREQTGELFF
TGTGCCAGCAGCCCCCTGCGGGAACAAACCGGGGAGCTGTTTTTT
>15|TRBV4-1|-|TRBJ1-3|-
CASSQDSTAGNTIYF
TGCGCCAGCAGCCAAGATAGTACAGCTGGAAACACCATATATTTT
>15|TRBV4-1|TRBD1|TRBJ1-2|few
CASSQDQEGAYGYTF
TGCGCCAGCAGCCAAGATCAAGAGGGGGCCTATGGCTACACCTTC
>15|TRBV2|-|TRBJ1-1|few
CASSYPGMGATEAFF
TGTGCCAGCAGCTACCCCGGGATGGGGGCCACTGAAGCTTTCTTT
>16|TRBV7-2|-|TRBJ1-1|-
CASSPKLRGSNTEAFF
TGTGCCAGCAGCCCTAAACTGCGGGGCTCGAACACTGAAGCTTTCTTT
>12|TRBV9|-|TRBJ2-1|-
CASSAQPGEQFF
TGTGCCAGCAGCGCCCAACCGGGGGAGCAGTTCTTC
>18|TRBV30|TRBD2|TRBJ2-5|-
CACKPRGSGRPNQETQYF
TGTGCCTGTAAACCTAGAGGTAGCGGGAGGCCCAACCAAGAGACCCAGTACTTC
>17|TRBV5-1|-|TRBJ1-1|once
CASSLMWLGRNGTEAFF
TGCGCCAGCAGCTTGATGTGGCTGGGGCGGAACGGCACTGAAGCTTTCTTT
>16|TRBV25-1|TRBD1|TRBJ1-2|-
CASGGQDREGSYGYTF
TGTGCCAGCGGCGGCCAAGACAGGGAAGGATCCTATGGCTACACCTTC
>16|TRBV5-1|TRBD2|TRBJ2-1|-
CASSIGLAGAANEQFF
TGCGCCAGCAGCATTGGACTAGCGGGAGCTGCTAATGAGCAGTTCTTC
>14|TRBV15|TRBD2|TRBJ2-1|-
CATSLAGSYNEQFF
TGTGCCACCAGTTTAGCGGGCTCCTACAATGAGCAGTTCTTC
>16|TRBV15|-|TRBJ2-1|few
CATSRDGTLSGNEQFF
TGTGCCACCAGCAGAGATGGGACACTCTCTGGCAATGAGCAGTTCTTC
>15|TRBV14|TRBD2|TRBJ2-7|-
CASSPVWGRAGEQYF
TGTGCCAGCAGCCCAGTATGGGGGAGGGCCGGCGAGCAGTACTTC
>16|TRBV7-8|TRBD2|TRBJ2-5|-
CASSLVVAGVGETQYF
TGTGCCAGCAGCTTAGTCGTCGCGGGAGTGGGAGAGACCCAGTACTTC
>13|TRBV28|-|TRBJ1-4|-
CASRRDSSEKLFF
TGTGCCAGCAGACGCGACAGTTCAGAAAAACTGTTTTTT
>16|TRBV28|TRBD1|TRBJ2-7|-
CASSTLSGGQGYEQYF
TGTGCCAGCAGTACTCTCTCAGGGGGACAGGGCTACGAGCAGTACTTC
>14|TRBV6-1|-|TRBJ1-4|-
CASSRASPDEKLFF
TGTGCCAGCAGCAGGGCCAGCCCCGATGAAAAACTGTTTTTT
>14|TRBV9|-|TRBJ1-1|-
CASSVGGMNTEAFF
TGTGCCAGCAGCGTAGGAGGGATGAACACTGAAGCTTTCTTT
>16|TRBV4-2|-|TRBJ2-6|-
CASSQDIPRGANVLTF
TGTGCCAGCAGCCAAGATATTCCTCGTGGGGCCAACGTCCTGACTTTC
>14|TRBV30|-|TRBJ2-5|-
CAWSGSVVGKTQYF
TGTGCCTGGAGCGGGAGCGTGGTTGGGAAGACCCAGTACTTC
>15|TRBV5-1|-|TRBJ1-2|-
CASSWGVGENYGYTF
TGCGCCAGCAGCTGGGGGGTCGGGGAAAACTATGGCTACACCTTC
>14|TRBV19|TRBD2|TRBJ2-7|-
CASSPAGLGYEQYF
TGTGCCAGTAGTCCAGCGGGACTAGGCTACGAGCAGTACTTC
>17|TRBV7-9|-|TRBJ1-5|-
CASSFGRAGQGNQPQHF
TGTGCCAGCAGCTTTGGGAGGGCGGGTCAGGGGAATCAGCCCCAGCATTTT
>16|TRBV5-1|-|TRBJ2-2|-
CASSLMAGTNTGELFF
TGCGCCAGCAGCTTGATGGCGGGTACGAACACCGGGGAGCTGTTTTTT
>16|TRBV4-2|-|TRBJ2-2|-
CASSQESRTATGELFF
TGTGCCAGCAGCCAAGAATCGCGGACAGCTACCGGGGAGCTGTTTTTT
>14|TRBV21-1|-|TRBJ2-2|-
CASRPGQLSGELFF
TGTGCCAGCAGGCCGGGACAGTTATCCGGGGAGCTGTTTTTT
>15|TRBV9|-|TRBJ2-2|-
CASSVTAVNTGELFF
TGTGCCAGCAGCGTAACGGCGGTTAACACCGGGGAGCTGTTTTTT
>12|TRBV2|-|TRBJ2-5|-
CAGKRNQETQYF
TGTGCCGGAAAGCGGAACCAAGAGACCCAGTACTTC
>16|TRBV27|TRBD2|TRBJ2-3|-
CASSPISGRGTDTQYF
TGTGCCAGCAGTCCGATTAGCGGGAGGGGAACAGATACGCAGTATTTT
>18|TRBV7-9|TRBD2|TRBJ2-1|-
CASSLRGTSGLTRGEQFF
TGTGCCAGCAGCTTAAGGGGGACTAGCGGGTTGACACGGGGTGAGCAGTTCTTC
>14|TRBV2|TRBD1|TRBJ1-1|-
CASRAGTANTEAFF
TGTGCCAGCAGGGCAGGGACAGCGAACACTGAAGCTTTCTTT
>15|TRBV5-1|TRBD1|TRBJ1-4|-
CASSLYGTGLEKLFF
TGCGCCAGCAGCTTATACGGGACAGGGCTTGAAAAACTGTTTTTT
>14|TRBV5-6|TRBD1|TRBJ1-2|few
CASSYTGAADGYTF
TGTGCCAGCAGTTACACAGGGGCTGCGGATGGCTACACCTTC
>16|TRBV28|-|TRBJ2-7|-
CASSPVLTEPPYEQYF
TGTGCCAGCAGTCCTGTGTTGACGGAGCCTCCCTACGAGCAGTACTTC
>11|TRBV6-6|-|TRBJ2-7|-
CASSLTYEQYF
TGTGCCAGCAGTTTGACTTACGAGCAGTACTTC
>15|TRBV7-9|TRBD2|TRBJ2-1|-
CASRPSGSSYNEQFF
TGTGCCAGCAGACCTAGCGGGAGCTCCTACAATGAGCAGTTCTTC
>16|TRBV30|-|TRBJ1-2|-
CAWSVPRTGPNYGYTF
TGTGCCTGGAGTGTACCCCGCACAGGGCCTAACTATGGCTACACCTTC